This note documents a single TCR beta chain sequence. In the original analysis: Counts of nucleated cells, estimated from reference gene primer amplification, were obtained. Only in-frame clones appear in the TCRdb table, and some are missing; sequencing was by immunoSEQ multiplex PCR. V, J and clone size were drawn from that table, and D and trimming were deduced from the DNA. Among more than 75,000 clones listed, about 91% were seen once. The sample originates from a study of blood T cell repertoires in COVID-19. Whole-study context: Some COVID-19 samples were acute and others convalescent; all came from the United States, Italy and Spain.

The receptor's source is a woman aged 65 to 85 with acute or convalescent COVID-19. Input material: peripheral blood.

The DNA for the CDR3 is TGTGCCAGCAGCTTAGAGAGGAGTAACTATGGCTACACCTTC. Encoded protein: CASSLERSNYGYTF. The chain has TRBV27 and TRBJ1-2; unclear D gene. In germline, CDR1 is MNHEY, CDR2 SMNVEV (reference sequence). V dropped 6 bases and J dropped 1 base, with 12 bases sitting between them. The CDR3 totals 14 residues.